Listed below are T cell receptor beta chains from one sample, sequenced in a study of breast tumors, draining lymph nodes, adjacent tissues. MiXCR was run by TCRdb on the multiplex PCR reads, yielding one entry per CDR3 protein. The data hold tens of thousands of distinct CDR3 sequences, with roughly 57% observed a single time. The sample was breast tumor tissue. Receptors were obtained from a female donor with breast cancer. Some clones in this sample may be carry-over from other donors' samples. CDR3s leave out the opening cysteine and the closing phenylalanine or tryptophan. The order of the fields is V gene, J gene, CDR3 protein.

TRBV2	TRBJ2-3	ASSVRGSTDTQY
TRBV5-1	TRBJ1-5	ASSLGGGWQPQH
TRBV2	TRBJ2-1	ASMAGEAGGGEQF
TRBV28	TRBJ1-5	ASSTAGSYQPQH
TRBV19	TRBJ2-1	ASSTLLRTSGSDEQF
TRBV7-2	TRBJ1-5	ASTEQVTQPQH
TRBV20-1	TRBJ2-7	SARGFIGPSEQY
TRBV10-2	TRBJ2-7	ASRVTGGYEQC
TRBV29-1	TRBJ2-3	SVDVSADTQY
TRBV7-2	TRBJ2-1	ASSLGVAGGDNEQF
TRBV19	TRBJ2-7	APRGSYEQY
TRBV24-1	TRBJ2-2	ATSDWTANTGELF
TRBV20-1	TRBJ2-3	SAPDSGGRDTQY
TRBV7-2	TRBJ2-3	ASSSGRLGGTQY
TRBV7-9	TRBJ2-5	ASSSSSLAGVETQY
TRBV6-5	TRBJ1-1	ASRPQGIGGEAF
TRBV11-2	TRBJ2-4	ASSLDWGAPAKNIQY
TRBV9	TRBJ1-6	ASSVAPQGNSPLH
TRBV4-1	TRBJ1-2	ASSQGQNYGYT
TRBV7-2	TRBJ2-1	ASSLGGEQF
TRBV12-3/TRBV12-4	TRBJ2-1	ASSSFYRDSRF